Shown below are 3 T cell receptor beta chains from a single sample sequenced in a study of blood T cells in healthy people across ages. PCR was performed a second time for about 7 to 12 cycles using a sample-barcoded 5' primer and a J-beta primer mix. Each CDR3 protein is one row after TCRdb ran MiXCR on the 5' RACE reads. The repertoire holds roughly 1.9 million distinct CDR3 sequences, about two fifths seen once, with 23% in the top ten. Material: blood. The receptors come from a human donor in good health.

The CDR3 loop reads CASSQDIYYSAYGYTF. DNA of the CDR3: TGCGCCAGCAGCCAAGATATCTATTACAGTGCCTATGGCTACACCTTC. This sequence joins TRBV4-3 and TRBJ1-2; unclear D gene. Germline V gene sequence: CDR1 LGHNA, CDR2 YSLEER. Trimming pared 0 bases from V and 4 bases from J, leaving 15 bases between. This CDR3 spans 16 amino acids.

This chain links TRBV2 with TRBJ1-1; TRBD1 might be the D (5 bases). CDR3 size: 14 residues. Trimming shortened V by 5 bases and J by 1 base, and 11 bases separated the two germline ends. Germline V gene lookup returns CDR1 SNHLY and CDR2 FYNNEI. CDR3 bases: TGTGCCAGCAGTCCGACAGCAACGAACACTGAAGCTTTCTTT. Amino acids: CASSPTATNTEAFF. Full variable domain (outside the CDR3, taken from reference TRBV2 and TRBJ1-1): EPEVTQTPSHQVTQMGQEVILRCVPISNHLYFYWYRQILGQKVEFLVSFYNNEISEKSEIFDDQFSVERPDGSNFTLKIRSTKLEDSAMYFCASSPTATNTEAFFGQGTRLTVV.

The rearrangement links TRBV12-3 or TRBV12-4 to TRBJ2-4; TRBD2 matches 15 bases. The length of the CDR3 is 19 residues. With 3 bases clipped from V and 13 bases from J, the junction kept 19 bases outside the gene matches. Written as DNA, the CDR3 is TGTGCCAGCAGTTTCAAGGAGGGACTAACGGGACTAGCGGGGGGAGAGCAGTACTTC. Translation gives CASSFKEGLTGLAGGEQYF.